These 10 T cell receptor beta chains originate from one sample sequenced in a study of early T cells in non-severe SARS-CoV-2 infection. Via MiXCR, TCRdb re-called the 5' RACE reads, giving one row per CDR3 protein. The data contain about 83,000 distinct CDR3 sequences, around an eighth of them seen just once; the ten biggest clones take up approximately 7%. The sequencing input was whole blood. The receptors originated from an adult who was a healthcare worker with PCR-confirmed SARS-CoV-2 infection or an uninfected control (not recorded which).

The J gene is TRBJ1-2, the V gene TRBV10-3; 7 nucleotides align to TRBD1. CDR3 length: 13 amino acids. Germline V gene lookup returns CDR1 ENHRY and CDR2 SYGVKD. V shed 5 bases and J 8 bases; nucleotides not matched to a gene: 8. The CDR3 spells CAISRQGLEGYTF. DNA for the CDR3: TGTGCCATCAGTAGACAGGGATTGGAAGGCTACACCTTC.

J is TRBJ1-1 and V is TRBV29-1, with unresolved D. The CDR3 has 14 residues. Looked up from germline, CDR1 is SQVTM and CDR2 is ANQGSEA. The V end lost 3 bases, the J end lost 5 bases, and 16 bases lay between the germline ends. This CDR3 is CSVEGGPTGTEAFF. CDR3 in DNA: TGCAGCGTTGAGGGTGGGCCGACGGGAACTGAAGCTTTCTTT.

This clonotype has just a few counts. The chain couples TRBV5-1 to TRBJ2-1; 8 nucleotides agree with TRBD2. This CDR3 comprises 15 residues. V shed 5 bases, J shed 7 bases, and the junction held 11 bases outside the gene matches. The V gene's germline CDR1 is SGHRS and CDR2 YFSETQ. The CDR3 nucleotides are TGCGCCAGCAGTCGTAGAGCGGGAGCCGGGAATGAGCAGTTCTTC. Translated, it gives CASSRRAGAGNEQFF.

This chain links TRBV10-3 with TRBJ1-1, with D perhaps matching TRBD1 (5 bases). The germline V gene has CDR1 ENHRY and CDR2 SYGVKD. V gave up 7 bases and J gave up 1 base, with 13 bases separating them. The CDR3 is 14 amino acids. This CDR3 reads CAITDIPGNTEAFF. Here the CDR3 DNA reads TGTGCCATCACGGACATCCCAGGGAACACTGAAGCTTTCTTT.

This clonotype has a handful of counts. The V gene is TRBV20-1, the J gene TRBJ2-1; 13 nucleotides align to TRBD2. Germline V gives CDR1 DFQATT, CDR2 SNEGSKA (reference sequence). Trimming at V came to 4 bases and at J to 0 bases, leaving 9 bases not matched to a gene. The CDR3 has 18 residues. DNA of the CDR3: TGCAGTGCTATTCAGACTAGCGGGAGGTCGAGCTCCTACAATGAGCAGTTCTTC. Translated: CSAIQTSGRSSSYNEQFF.

As for this clonotype: An end of the junction does not agree with germline; a read error may underlie this. The chain has TRBV29-1 and TRBJ2-7, with a possible D match to TRBD1 (5 bases). The CDR3 length is 12 residues. Per the germline V gene, CDR1 is SQVTM and CDR2 is ANQGSEA. CDR3 protein: CSVKDSSYEQYF. Written as DNA, the CDR3 is TGCAGCGTTAAAGACAGCTCCTACGAGCAGTACTTC.

This clonotype appeared many times. The chain couples TRBV2 to TRBJ2-1; D gene unclear. V was shortened by 4 bases and J by 9 bases, with 16 bases between the two germline ends. Germline V gives CDR1 SNHLY, CDR2 FYNNEI. The CDR3 runs 14 residues. The CDR3 nucleotides read TGTGCCAGCAGTGGTGTTCCCCAGGAAAGTGAGCAGTTCTTC. Its protein product is CASSGVPQESEQFF.

This clonotype was detected only a few times. The gene calls are TRBV6-1 and TRBJ1-1, with a possible D match to TRBD1 (6 bases). The CDR3 length is 15 residues. V was trimmed by 5 bases and J by 5 bases, leaving 18 bases between them. CDR1 is MNHNS and CDR2 is SASEGT in the germline V gene. CDR3 coding DNA: TGTGCCAGCAGTACTCGACAGGCTGCGACGACTGAAGCTTTCTTT. Translated, it gives CASSTRQAATTEAFF.

The J gene is TRBJ2-1, the V gene TRBV5-4; 11 positions agree with TRBD1. Per germline, CDR1 SGHNT and CDR2 YYREEE (reference sequence). Germline trimming cut 4 bases from V and 5 bases from J; bases unmatched to any gene: 8. The CDR3 runs 16 residues. This chain's CDR3 is CASSAGTGGRNNEQFF. CDR3 coding DNA: TGTGCCAGCAGCGCAGGGACAGGGGGTAGGAACAATGAGCAGTTCTTC.

As to this clonotype: At one end, the junction sequence differs from germline, possibly due to a read error. The genes are TRBV7-8 and TRBJ1-1, with TRBD1 matching over 7 bases. The CDR3 consists of 12 residues. In germline, CDR1 is SGHVS, CDR2 FQNEAQ. The CDR3 DNA is TGTGCCAGCAGCTTCAGGGGGACTGAAGTTTTCTTT. It specifies CASSFRGTEVFF. The whole variable domain, remainder taken from reference TRBV7-8 and TRBJ1-1, is GAGVSQSPRYKVAKRGQDVALRCDPISGHVSLFWYQQALGQGPEFLTYFQNEAQLDKSGLPSDRFFAERPEGSVSTLKIQRTQQEDSAVYLCASSFRGTEVFFGQGTRLTVV.